The 25 T cell receptor beta chains presented below share a single source sample, sequenced in a study of blood T cell repertoires in COVID-19. The protocol was immunoSEQ multiplex PCR, while the TCRdb copy is restricted to in-frame clones and leaves out a portion. The table lists some 270,000 clones, around nine tenths of them singletons. The sequenced sample was peripheral blood. Every receptor here comes from a man aged 40-50 years with active or convalescent COVID-19.

The chain carries TRBV12-5 and TRBJ2-3, with 8 bases matching TRBD2. After removal of 6 bases from V and 4 bases from J, the junction contained 9 bases not matched to a gene. The CDR3 has 15 amino acids. Germline CDR1 is LGHNT and CDR2 is FRNRAP. CDR3 DNA: TGTGCTAGTGGACAACCCAGGGGACTAGCAGATACGCAGTATTTT. Protein: CASGQPRGLADTQYF. Together with reference TRBV12-5 and TRBJ2-3, the CDR3 gives the full variable domain: DARVTQTPRHKVTEMGQEVTMRCQPILGHNTVFWYRQTMMQGLELLAYFRNRAPLDDSGMPKDRFSAEMPDATLATLKIQPSEPRDSAVYFCASGQPRGLADTQYFGPGTRLTVL.

The V and J genes are TRBV5-1 and TRBJ1-5; the D is unclear. CDR1 is SGHRS, CDR2 YFSETQ, per germline. The CDR3 sequence is 13 residues long. Trimming left V 0 bases short and J 5 bases short, with 6 bases between. As DNA, the CDR3 is TGCGCCAGCAGCTTGGGTCCCGATCAGCCCCAGCATTTT. Protein: CASSLGPDQPQHF. The whole variable domain, filled in from reference TRBV5-1 and TRBJ1-5, reads KAGVTQTPRYLIKTRGQQVTLSCSPISGHRSVSWYQQTPGQGLQFLFEYFSETQRNKGNFPGRFSGRQFSNSRSEMNVSTLELGDSALYLCASSLGPDQPQHFGDGTRLSIL.

This clone was seen only once. The chain uses TRBV18 and TRBJ1-1; D gene uncertain. The germline V gene has CDR1 KGHSH and CDR2 LQKENI. Deletions cut 3 bases from V and 10 bases from J, with 15 bases between. The CDR3 contains 13 residues. CDR3: CASSPSRESGAFF. DNA of the CDR3: TGTGCCAGCTCACCCTCGAGAGAGTCCGGAGCTTTCTTT.

There are a few counts of this clone. The chain has TRBV6-1 and TRBJ1-1; 9 bases are shared with TRBD1. Germline values: CDR1 MNHNS, CDR2 SASEGT. Trimming at V came to 1 base and at J to 8 bases, leaving 20 bases not matched to a gene. This CDR3 comprises 19 residues. CDR3 in amino acids: CASSEDRDRALLGIIEAFF. The CDR3 DNA is TGTGCCAGCAGTGAAGATCGGGACAGGGCTCTGTTGGGGATAATAGAAGCTTTCTTT.

The chain has TRBV12-5 and TRBJ2-5; 10 bases are shared with TRBD1. Trimming at V came to 1 base and at J to 2 bases, leaving 1 base not matched to a gene. CDR3 length: 15 amino acids. Germline CDR1 is LGHNT and CDR2 is FRNRAP. The CDR3 reads CASGLGTGGQETQYF. DNA of the CDR3: TGTGCTAGTGGTTTGGGGACAGGGGGTCAAGAGACCCAGTACTTC.

The chain joins TRBV30 to TRBJ1-2; TRBD1 matches 9 bases. From germline, CDR1 is GTSNPN and CDR2 SVGIG (reference sequence). The V and J ends lost 1 base and 6 bases, in that order; junction bases with no gene match: 3. The CDR3 runs 13 residues. This CDR3 reads CAWSGTGENGYTF. As DNA, the CDR3 is TGTGCCTGGAGTGGGACAGGGGAAAATGGCTACACCTTC.

The chain employs TRBV5-6 and TRBJ1-5; TRBD1 matches at 7 bases. Germline CDR1 reads SGHDT; CDR2 reads YYEEEE. This CDR3 is 13 amino acids long. The junction had 7 bases not matched to a gene; V was cut back by 4 bases and J by 9 bases. The DNA for the CDR3 is TGTGCCAGCAGCAGGGGACAGCCAGGGCCCCAGCATTTT. Its translation: CASSRGQPGPQHF.

This chain links TRBV5-1 with TRBJ2-7; weak D call: TRBD2 (5 bases). This CDR3 region has 16 residues. Germline CDR1 is SGHRS and CDR2 is YFSETQ. V was pared by 3 bases and J by 4 bases, with 20 bases between. CDR3 sequence: CASSSSIREGQYEQYF. DNA for the CDR3: TGCGCCAGCAGCTCGTCCATCCGGGAAGGTCAGTACGAGCAGTACTTC.

The chain joins TRBV5-5 to TRBJ2-2, with 7 bases aligning to TRBD1. Germline CDR1 SGHKS, CDR2 YYEKEE (reference sequence). The CDR3 runs to 17 residues. V was clipped by 4 bases and J by 5 bases; unmatched bases: 14. Here the CDR3 DNA reads TGTGCCAGCAGCCCACCGGGCGACCACAGGGGTACCGGGGAGCTGTTTTTT. This translates into CASSPPGDHRGTGELFF.

The rearrangement joins TRBV5-1 to TRBJ2-2; 8 bases fit TRBD2. Germline V CDR1 and CDR2: SGHRS, YFSETQ. The V gene end was trimmed by 5 bases and the J gene end by 5 bases; junction bases not matched to a gene: 8. The CDR3 consists of 15 residues. The chain's CDR3 is CASRLLAGGTGELFF. CDR3 DNA: TGCGCCAGCAGGCTGCTAGCGGGTGGGACCGGGGAGCTGTTTTTT.

This clone was seen a handful of times. The rearrangement links TRBV6-5 to TRBJ2-5, with D possibly matching TRBD2 (5 bases). The CDR3 spans 14 residues. The V gene lost 7 bases and the J gene lost 5 bases, with 17 bases spanning the gap. Germline CDR1 and CDR2: MNHEY and SVGAGI. The CDR3 loop is CASTLVLGPETQYF. CDR3 in DNA: TGTGCCAGCACCCTCGTACTAGGGCCTGAGACCCAGTACTTC.

The chain is built from TRBV5-1 and TRBJ1-1; 9 bases align to TRBD1. V shed 4 bases and J 4 bases; nucleotides not matched to a gene: 8. This CDR3 region has 15 residues. Germline values: CDR1 SGHRS, CDR2 YFSETQ. CDR3 sequence reads: CASSLGGQGGTEAFF. DNA for the CDR3: TGCGCCAGCAGCCTCGGGGGACAGGGAGGCACTGAAGCTTTCTTT.

This chain connects TRBV30 to TRBJ1-3; tentatively, D is TRBD1 (5 bases). In germline, CDR1 is GTSNPN, CDR2 SVGIG (reference sequence). CDR3 length: 14 residues. Trimming left V 0 bases short and J 1 base short, with 7 bases between. Written as DNA, the CDR3 is TGTGCCTGGAGTGTAGGGGCATCTGGAAACACCATATATTTT. Translation gives CAWSVGASGNTIYF.

The V gene is TRBV6-5, the J gene TRBJ1-2; the match to TRBD1 covers 7 bases. The V gene's germline CDR1 is MNHEY and CDR2 SVGAGI. Trimming took 4 bases from V and 4 from J; bases not matched to a gene: 9. CDR3 length: 15 amino acids. The chain's CDR3 is CASSSTSTGIYGYTF. The CDR3 DNA follows: TGTGCCAGCAGTTCTACCTCGACAGGGATCTATGGCTACACCTTC.

DNA for the CDR3: TGTGCCAGCAGTTACGGTGAGACAGGGGCCTACAATGAGCAGTTCTTC. Translating it yields CASSYGETGAYNEQFF. The chain carries TRBV6-2 or TRBV6-3 and TRBJ2-1; 8 positions agree with TRBD1. CDR1 and CDR2 (germline): MNHEY, SVGEGT. This CDR3 spans 16 amino acids. V shed 2 bases and J 2 bases; nucleotides not matched to a gene: 5.

Regarding this clone: Compared with germline, one end of the junction differs, possibly owing to a read error. The chain uses TRBV7-7 and TRBJ2-1; 15 bases map to TRBD2. The germline V gene encodes CDR1 SSHAT and CDR2 FNYEAQ (reference sequence). The CDR3 is 19 residues long. Here the CDR3 reads CASSPGLAGGGVGKDEQFF. CDR3 nucleotides: TGTGCTAGCAGCCCGGGACTAGCGGGAGGAGGGGTGGGGAAGGATGAGCAGTTCTTC.

This chain links TRBV28 with TRBJ1-1, with 7 bases fitting TRBD1. Trimming removed 5 bases from V and 0 bases from J; junction bases left unmatched: 3. Per germline, CDR1 MDHEN and CDR2 SYDVKM. The CDR3 covers 14 residues. The CDR3 DNA reads as TGTGCCAGCAGTCCTGACAGGGTGAACACTGAAGCTTTCTTT. This translates into CASSPDRVNTEAFF.

This clone was recorded only once. This chain links TRBV6-5 with TRBJ1-2; weak D call: TRBD1 (6 bases). The germline CDR1 and CDR2 sequences are MNHEY and SVGAGI. The V end was cut by 5 bases, the J end by 2 bases, with 12 bases between. CDR3 length: 14 amino acids. The CDR3, as DNA: TGTGCCAGCAGTCGTTCCGACAGGAACTATGGCTACACCTTC. It yields the protein CASSRSDRNYGYTF.

This clone was seen just once. The chain recombines TRBV12-3 or TRBV12-4 with TRBJ1-1, with no clear D. Deletions cut 3 bases from V and 3 bases from J, with 5 bases between. The CDR3 sequence is 12 residues long. The CDR3 nucleotides are TGTGCCAGCAGTTTTATAGACACTGAAGCTTTCTTT. It is translated as CASSFIDTEAFF.

The genes are TRBV28 and TRBJ1-6, with D unclear. Germline-derived CDR1 and CDR2 are MDHEN and SYDVKM. The CDR3 is made up of 11 amino acids. V lost 3 bases and J 10 bases, leaving 4 bases between the germline ends. The CDR3 loop is CASSFSSPLHF. CDR3 nucleotide sequence: TGTGCCAGCAGTTTTAGCTCACCCCTCCACTTT.

The chain couples TRBV2 to TRBJ2-7, with D maybe TRBD1 (6 bases). This CDR3 has 14 amino acids. Per the germline V gene, CDR1 is SNHLY and CDR2 is FYNNEI. The germline V and J ends were trimmed by 5 bases and 0 bases, with 11 bases remaining between them. The CDR3 here is CASSFDRSSYEQYF. The CDR3 DNA reads as TGTGCCAGCAGTTTCGACAGGAGCTCCTACGAGCAGTACTTC.

This chain joins TRBV3-1 (or the pseudogene TRBV3-2) and TRBJ2-7; D remains ambiguous. From germline, CDR1 is LGHDT and CDR2 YNNKEL (reference sequence). V lost 3 bases and J lost 5, with 17 bases in between. This CDR3 is 15 amino acids long. CDR3 protein: CASSQEMGYYHEQYF. The CDR3 DNA is TGTGCCAGCAGCCAGGAAATGGGCTATTACCACGAGCAGTACTTC.

The gene calls are TRBV13 and TRBJ1-1; TRBD1 might be the D (6 bases). The CDR3 covers 15 residues. Looked up from germline, CDR1 is PRHDT and CDR2 is FYEKMQ (reference sequence). With 5 bases removed from V and 2 bases from J, the gap between germline ends came to 15 bases. CDR3: CASSIWTAANTEAFF. The CDR3 DNA reads TGTGCCAGCAGCATCTGGACAGCGGCAAACACTGAAGCTTTCTTT.

The chain has TRBV30 and TRBJ1-2; weak D call: TRBD1 (6 bases). CDR3 length equals 11 residues. Trimming took 5 bases from V and 4 from J, leaving 8 bases between them. CDR1 and CDR2 (germline): GTSNPN, SVGIG (reference sequence). CDR3 nucleotides: TGTGCCTGGGACAGGATCTATGGCTACACCTTC. Residues: CAWDRIYGYTF.

The chain is built from TRBV19 and TRBJ2-7, with 9 positions matching TRBD2. Germline values: CDR1 LNHDA, CDR2 SQIVND (reference sequence). V trimming: 1 base; J trimming: 5 bases; junction bases outside the gene matches: 6. This CDR3 spans 15 amino acids. CDR3 loop: CASSIGSGGFDEQYF. The DNA of the CDR3 is TGTGCCAGTAGTATAGGTAGCGGGGGCTTCGACGAGCAGTACTTC. Based on the CDR3 plus reference TRBV19 and TRBJ2-7, the full variable domain is DGGITQSPKYLFRKEGQNVTLSCEQNLNHDAMYWYRQDPGQGLRLIYYSQIVNDFQKGDIAEGYSVSREKKESFPLTVTSAQKNPTAFYLCASSIGSGGFDEQYFGPGTRLTVT.